The clone carrying this T cell receptor beta chain was observed at least ten times. Its antigen is still unknown. This sample stems from a study of metastatic and nonmetastatic thyroid tumors. Across the study: Where malignant and benign thyroid patients were concerned, repertoires were compared across blood and tumor or nodule tissue. Study-wide results and limits: Patients with malignant thyroid tumors reportedly had significantly higher TCR beta diversity than those with benign nodules, in blood and tumor.

Patients had received no treatment of any kind before thyroid surgery. Original handling: Clinicopathological groups supplied CDR3 differences that were used to build a distant-metastasis classifier for papillary thyroid cancer. Using MiXCR, TCRdb reanalyzed the PCR reads. The V and J calls and clone size are TCRdb's, not the authors'. The sample contains around 41,000 clones, approximately 12% of which appear only once. V gave up 1 base and J gave up 8 bases; unmatched junction bases: 3. There are 14 residues in the CDR3. CDR1 and CDR2 from the germline V gene are SGHAT and FQNNGV. Sample: blood. The rearrangement links TRBV11-2 to TRBJ2-2, with TRBD2 matching over 8 bases. The receptor was isolated from a female donor with papillary thyroid cancer or a benign thyroid nodule (not recorded which). Some clones in this sample may be carry-over from other donors' samples. The DNA of the CDR3 is TGTGCCAGCAGCTTAGTAGCGGGAAAGGGGGAGCTGTTTTTT. It codes for CASSLVAGKGELFF.